The rows below give T cell receptor beta chains drawn from one sample of a study of T-cell reconstitution after alpha-beta-depleted transplantation in children. Via MiXCR, TCRdb re-called the PCR reads, giving one row per CDR3 protein. The sample contains about 640,000 distinct CDR3 sequences, 16% of which appear only once. Specimen: PBMCs from the stem cell graft donor, collected from the stem cell graft. The receptors come from a human donor who donated a stem cell graft to a child with acute myeloid leukemia. CDR3s leave out the opening cysteine and the closing phenylalanine or tryptophan. D genes are given only for firm matches.

V: TRBV7-9
D: NA
J: TRBJ1-2
CDR3: ASRYYPNYGYT

V: TRBV30
D: NA
J: TRBJ2-3
CDR3: AWSPYPADTQY

V: TRBV7-2
D: TRBD1
J: TRBJ1-2
CDR3: ASSLGGTGGNYGYT

V: TRBV6-5
D: TRBD2
J: TRBJ2-1
CDR3: ASSSSPGLAGWNEQF

V: TRBV4-2
D: TRBD1
J: TRBJ1-5
CDR3: ASSQVRGPNQPQH

V: TRBV6-5
D: TRBD1
J: TRBJ2-1
CDR3: ASSSGQGRYNEQF

V: TRBV4-3
D: TRBD1
J: TRBJ2-7
CDR3: ASSQQRTGTYEQY

V: TRBV20-1
D: NA
J: TRBJ1-2
CDR3: SAARDGNYGYT

V: TRBV5-1
D: NA
J: TRBJ2-5
CDR3: ASSFDAVQETQY

V: TRBV25-1
D: NA
J: TRBJ2-3
CDR3: ASSVGSAVLGTQY

V: TRBV20-1
D: TRBD1
J: TRBJ1-5
CDR3: STIGQDTWGPQH

V: TRBV20-1
D: TRBD2
J: TRBJ2-5
CDR3: SARDSYSGGRAQY

V: TRBV15
D: TRBD1
J: TRBJ2-1
CDR3: AASSRWGQGRNEQF

V: TRBV24-1
D: NA
J: TRBJ1-4
CDR3: ATSETGLEKLF

V: TRBV20-1
D: NA
J: TRBJ2-6
CDR3: SARVWGQRRA

V: TRBV20-1
D: TRBD1
J: TRBJ1-2
CDR3: SASRDRGIGYT

V: TRBV2
D: NA
J: TRBJ1-1
CDR3: ASSELGHPNTEAF

V: TRBV6-7
D: NA
J: TRBJ1-1
CDR3: ASSARTDETEAF

V: TRBV20-1
D: TRBD2
J: TRBJ2-1
CDR3: SARAGVVEQF

V: TRBV10-2
D: NA
J: TRBJ1-1
CDR3: ASSKGPQGNTEAF

V: TRBV15
D: NA
J: TRBJ2-1
CDR3: ATSRSRVAEQF

V: TRBV7-6
D: TRBD1
J: TRBJ1-1
CDR3: ASSPTGVIGNTEAF

V: TRBV6-5
D: NA
J: TRBJ1-4
CDR3: ASSSGAKLF

V: TRBV7-3
D: TRBD1
J: TRBJ2-7
CDR3: ASSPGQVRPSYEQY

V: TRBV20-1
D: TRBD2
J: TRBJ2-7
CDR3: SASHPVSGGIHEQY

V: TRBV6-5
D: NA
J: TRBJ1-1
CDR3: ASSFAGGGGTEAF

V: TRBV7-9
D: TRBD1
J: TRBJ1-1
CDR3: ASSRQGKENEAF

V: TRBV20-1
D: NA
J: TRBJ2-1
CDR3: SAPEASGPYNEQF

V: TRBV28
D: TRBD2
J: TRBJ2-5
CDR3: ASSISGAQETQY

V: TRBV6-5
D: NA
J: TRBJ2-5
CDR3: ASSYRRNGAQY

V: TRBV20-1
D: TRBD1
J: TRBJ2-7
CDR3: SARDRGFEQY

V: TRBV12-3/TRBV12-4
D: TRBD2
J: TRBJ2-1
CDR3: ASTTSGVHEQF

V: TRBV20-1
D: NA
J: TRBJ1-4
CDR3: SASRSGREKLF

V: TRBV12-3/TRBV12-4
D: NA
J: TRBJ2-3
CDR3: ASSLQPGAPDTQY

V: TRBV27
D: NA
J: TRBJ2-3
CDR3: ASSYQGFHTDTQY

V: TRBV7-2
D: NA
J: TRBJ2-3
CDR3: ASNSLVGTDTQY

V: TRBV5-1
D: NA
J: TRBJ2-3
CDR3: ASSLSGRGDTQY

V: TRBV6-5
D: NA
J: TRBJ2-4
CDR3: ASSYPQTPLGKNIQY

V: TRBV24-1
D: TRBD1
J: TRBJ1-1
CDR3: ATSRGQGEGNTEAF

V: TRBV7-8
D: NA
J: TRBJ2-5
CDR3: ASSLGDKARVTQY

V: TRBV20-1
D: NA
J: TRBJ2-1
CDR3: SASFNSGNEQF

V: TRBV6-2/TRBV6-3
D: TRBD1
J: TRBJ2-2
CDR3: ASSHRGAYTGELF

V: TRBV24-1
D: NA
J: TRBJ2-7
CDR3: ATSDFGLEQY

V: TRBV4-3
D: TRBD1
J: TRBJ2-2
CDR3: ASSRDRVSPGELF

V: TRBV20-1
D: TRBD2
J: TRBJ2-3
CDR3: SARDAGKRGGEY

V: TRBV20-1
D: NA
J: TRBJ1-2
CDR3: SARDLGAVHPTNYGYT

V: TRBV20-1
D: NA
J: TRBJ1-1
CDR3: SAKGGRGNGEAF

V: TRBV7-2
D: TRBD2
J: TRBJ2-1
CDR3: ASSRATSGYNEQF

V: TRBV7-9
D: TRBD1
J: TRBJ2-1
CDR3: ASKTRQGDDEQF

V: TRBV28
D: NA
J: TRBJ2-7
CDR3: ASEGGAFPYEQY

V: TRBV29-1
D: NA
J: TRBJ1-1
CDR3: SVARGLNTEAF

V: TRBV7-2
D: NA
J: TRBJ2-2
CDR3: ASSSLGLNTGELF

V: TRBV11-1
D: NA
J: TRBJ2-1
CDR3: ASSLPIDRFRVDEQF